Following are 25 T cell receptor beta chains from one sample sequenced in a study of technical replicates of blood from a handful of donors. Assay: immunoSEQ multiplex PCR; the TCRdb copy retains only in-frame clones and omits some. The sample holds 73,000 or so clones, about 91% seen once. The sequenced sample consisted of T cells isolated from PBMCs. The receptors shown here come from a human donor in good health.

The J gene is TRBJ2-1, the V gene TRBV29-1, with TRBD2 identical over 7 bases. J gave up 8 bases and V 6 bases, and 10 bases lay outside the gene matches. Germline CDR1 is SQVTM and CDR2 is ANQGSEA. The CDR3 runs to 13 residues. CDR3 amino acids: CSVKGGVLDEQFF. As DNA, the CDR3 is TGCAGCGTCAAGGGAGGGGTTCTGGATGAGCAGTTCTTC.

The V call is TRBV9, the J call TRBJ2-6; no definite D call. Germline V lookup: CDR1 SGDLS, CDR2 YYNGEE. The CDR3 sequence is 18 residues long. V was trimmed by 0 bases and J by 0 bases, leaving 13 bases between them. CDR3 in DNA: TGTGCCAGCAGCGTAGCTTTAAGGAGAACCTCTGGGGCCAACGTCCTGACTTTC. As protein: CASSVALRRTSGANVLTF.

The chain recombines TRBV7-9 with TRBJ2-5; 11 bases are a match to TRBD1. The CDR3 loop spans 16 amino acids. V gave up 4 bases and J gave up 5 bases; unmatched junction bases: 9. In germline, CDR1 is SEHNR, CDR2 FQNEAQ (reference sequence). The CDR3 sequence: CASSWTGGPAEETQYF. The CDR3 DNA is TGTGCCAGCAGCTGGACAGGGGGCCCGGCGGAGGAGACCCAGTACTTC.

The chain couples TRBV7-6 to TRBJ1-1; 7 bases match TRBD1. This CDR3 comprises 15 residues. V lost 6 bases, J lost 7 bases, and 14 bases stayed unmatched. The germline V gene has CDR1 SGHVS and CDR2 FNYEAQ. The chain's CDR3 is CASSVAPGTANEAFF. In DNA form, the CDR3 reads TGTGCCAGCAGTGTAGCCCCCGGGACAGCTAATGAAGCTTTCTTT.

This clone was recorded a few times. The chain employs TRBV10-3 and TRBJ2-7, with D perhaps matching TRBD2 (6 bases). The CDR3 length is 13 residues. The V gene's germline CDR1 is ENHRY and CDR2 SYGVKD. V lost 0 bases to trimming and J lost 4 bases, with 7 bases between them. The CDR3: CAISESREYEQYF. The CDR3 DNA is TGTGCCATCAGTGAGTCCCGGGAGTACGAGCAGTACTTC.

This chain connects TRBV5-4 to TRBJ1-1; 7 bases are shared with TRBD1. The CDR3 totals 15 residues. With V trimmed by 0 bases and J by 2 bases, 4 bases remained unmatched. Germline V gene data show CDR1 as SGHNT and CDR2 as YYREEE (reference sequence). CDR3 region: CASSLGGGLNTEAFF. In DNA, the CDR3 is TGTGCCAGCAGCTTGGGAGGGGGCTTAAACACTGAAGCTTTCTTT.

This clone was found a few times. The chain uses TRBV7-9 and TRBJ1-1; tentatively, D is TRBD1 (6 bases). Per germline, CDR1 SEHNR and CDR2 FQNEAQ (reference sequence). The CDR3 loop spans 16 amino acids. V was clipped by 3 bases and J by 5 bases, with 19 bases between them. CDR3 loop: CASSLSPRDKETEAFF. In DNA form, the CDR3 reads TGTGCCAGCAGCTTGAGCCCCCGGGACAAGGAAACTGAAGCTTTCTTT.

The V and J genes are TRBV6-5 and TRBJ1-2; 8 positions match TRBD1. Germline CDR1 reads MNHEY; CDR2 reads SVGAGI. The CDR3 totals 15 residues. V lost 5 bases, J lost 0 bases, and 5 bases stayed unmatched. CDR3 bases: TGTGCCAGCAGTACCGGGACAGGAACTAACTATGGCTACACCTTC. As protein: CASSTGTGTNYGYTF.

The DNA of the CDR3 is TGTGCCAGCAGTTTTCACCTGAGCGAGCAGTACTTC. Protein product: CASSFHLSEQYF. This rearrangement joins TRBV11-1 to TRBJ2-7; D is uncertain. CDR3 size: 12 residues. Trimming stripped 6 bases from V and 6 bases from J, with 12 bases between. CDR1 is SGHAT, CDR2 FQDESV, per germline (reference sequence).

This clone was counted once. CDR3 sequence: CASSRGYNSPLHF. CDR3 coding DNA: TGCGCCAGCAGTAGGGGCTATAATTCACCCCTCCACTTT. The chain combines TRBV10-1 with TRBJ1-6; perhaps TRBD1 as D (5 bases). Germline loops: CDR1 WNHNN, CDR2 SYGVQD (reference sequence). This CDR3 region has 13 residues. Trimming left V 5 bases short and J 3 bases short, with 5 bases between.

This clone was recorded only once. The rearrangement joins TRBV9 to TRBJ2-2, with D maybe TRBD1 (6 bases). The CDR3 has 13 amino acids. V was cut by 6 bases and J by 1 base, with 7 bases left in between. Germline values: CDR1 SGDLS, CDR2 YYNGEE. This CDR3 is CASNRENTGELFF. For the CDR3, the DNA is TGTGCCAGCAACAGGGAGAACACCGGGGAGCTGTTTTTT.

J is TRBJ1-4 and V is TRBV18, with D hard to call. The V and J ends lost 2 bases and 8 bases respectively, with 6 bases between them. The CDR3 has 12 amino acids. CDR1 and CDR2 (germline): KGHSH, LQKENI. This CDR3 reads CASSPGGEKLFF. The CDR3 region has the DNA TGTGCCAGCTCACCAGGAGGGGAAAAACTGTTTTTT.

The chain employs TRBV11-3 and TRBJ1-1; D gene unclear. CDR1 and CDR2 from the germline V gene are SGHNT and YENEEA. Trimming removed 6 bases from V and 0 bases from J, with 14 bases in between. The CDR3 covers 15 residues. This CDR3 reads CASRFDLALNTEAFF. CDR3 nucleotide sequence: TGTGCCAGCAGGTTCGATTTAGCCTTGAACACTGAAGCTTTCTTT.

The chain joins TRBV5-4 to TRBJ2-5; tentative D call: TRBD2 (7 bases). CDR3 length: 16 amino acids. Germline V lookup: CDR1 SGHNT, CDR2 YYREEE (reference sequence). With 4 bases removed from V and 5 bases from J, the gap between germline ends came to 21 bases. For the CDR3, the DNA is TGTGCCAGCAGCAAAACGCCGGGACTAACAGGGGAGACCCAGTACTTC. This encodes CASSKTPGLTGETQYF.

The genes are TRBV6-1 and TRBJ1-5; D unclear. The CDR3 totals 13 residues. Trimming pared 7 bases from V and 5 bases from J, leaving 12 bases between. The germline V gene has CDR1 MNHNS and CDR2 SASEGT. This CDR3 reads CASNGQDYQPQHF. The DNA for the CDR3 is TGTGCCAGCAATGGGCAGGATTATCAGCCCCAGCATTTT.

The sample holds one count of this clone. V gene TRBV12-5 combines with J gene TRBJ1-4; TRBD1 matches 7 bases. The CDR3 is 20 amino acids. CDR1 and CDR2 from the germline V gene are LGHNT and FRNRAP. With 2 bases clipped from V and 8 bases from J, the junction kept 23 bases outside the gene matches. This CDR3 is CASGLKLTGQVPTEVEKLFF. The CDR3 DNA reads as TGTGCTAGTGGTTTGAAACTCACTGGACAGGTTCCTACAGAGGTCGAAAAACTGTTTTTT.

The chain uses TRBV18 and TRBJ1-4, with 7 bases identical to TRBD1. The germline V gene encodes CDR1 KGHSH and CDR2 LQKENI. V was pared by 2 bases and J by 4 bases, with 4 bases of the junction left unmatched. CDR3 length: 15 residues. CDR3 region: CASSPRAGGNEKLFF. CDR3 in DNA: TGTGCCAGCTCACCAAGGGCAGGGGGTAATGAAAAACTGTTTTTT.

This chain links TRBV5-6 with TRBJ2-1; D may be TRBD2 (5 bases). Trimming pared 4 bases from V and 0 bases from J, leaving 11 bases between. This CDR3 has 15 residues. In germline, CDR1 is SGHDT, CDR2 YYEEEE. This CDR3 reads CASSQSGSSYNEQFF. In DNA form, the CDR3 reads TGTGCCAGCAGCCAAAGCGGAAGCTCCTACAATGAGCAGTTCTTC.

The chain couples TRBV18 to TRBJ2-1; weak D call: TRBD1 (5 bases). Trimming left V 1 base short and J 9 bases short, with 13 bases between. CDR1 KGHSH and CDR2 LQKENI come from the germline V gene. The CDR3 runs to 14 residues. CDR3 bases: TGTGCCAGCTCACCACTAGACGGACACCCTGAGCAGTTCTTC. Its translation: CASSPLDGHPEQFF.

This clone has only one observation. Other DNA sequences in the same sample also yield this CDR3. The V and J genes are TRBV4-1 and TRBJ2-7; a possible D gene is TRBD1 (6 bases). Germline V gene data show CDR1 as MGHRA and CDR2 as YSYEKL. The V and J ends lost 1 base and 4 bases respectively, with 11 bases between them. This CDR3 has 14 residues. CDR3 coding DNA: TGCGCCAGCAGCCAAGGACAGGTCGCTTACGAGCAGTACTTC. Translating gives CASSQGQVAYEQYF.

The rearrangement joins TRBV7-9 to TRBJ1-2, with D maybe TRBD1 (5 bases). There are 14 residues in the CDR3. Looked up from germline, CDR1 is SEHNR and CDR2 is FQNEAQ (reference sequence). V lost 5 bases and J lost 8, with 18 bases in between. The CDR3 DNA reads as TGTGCCAGCAGCGTTCCGGAAATAAGGGGAGGCTACACCTTC. Protein product: CASSVPEIRGGYTF.

The rearrangement joins TRBV6-5 to TRBJ1-1, with 7 bases fitting TRBD1. V lost 4 bases to trimming and J lost 11 bases; unmatched junction nucleotides: 10. Germline values: CDR1 MNHEY, CDR2 SVGAGI. This CDR3 contains 13 residues. CDR3 in DNA: TGTGCCAGCAGTTGGGTATTAGGGGGCGCCGCTTTCTTT. This sequence encodes CASSWVLGGAAFF.

The gene calls are TRBV19 and TRBJ1-4, with 7 bases matching TRBD1. The CDR3 has 19 residues. The V segment lost 3 bases and the J segment 0 bases; nucleotides outside the gene matches: 13. Germline lookup yields CDR1 LNHDA and CDR2 SQIVND (reference sequence). The CDR3 DNA follows: TGTGCCAGTAGTATCGGACGAGGAGGGGGCAGATCAACTAATGAAAAACTGTTTTTT. This encodes CASSIGRGGGRSTNEKLFF.

CDR3 DNA: TGTGCCAGCAGTGGGCGCGGGGCACTCTCCTACAATGAGCAGTTCTTC. The encoded protein is CASSGRGALSYNEQFF. The chain couples TRBV25-1 to TRBJ2-1; TRBD2 might be the D (6 bases). V was clipped by 4 bases and J by 0 bases, with 13 bases between them. CDR3 length: 16 amino acids. Germline V lookup: CDR1 MGHDK, CDR2 SYGVNS.

The chain recombines TRBV2 with TRBJ2-7; D is perhaps TRBD1 (5 bases). The ends were cut back, 3 bases at V and 0 bases at J, with 24 bases in the middle. The CDR3 is 19 residues long. Germline V gene sequence: CDR1 SNHLY, CDR2 FYNNEI. CDR3 loop: CASSDILNSVTEISYEQYF. In DNA, the CDR3 is TGTGCCAGCAGTGACATTTTAAACAGTGTGACAGAGATCTCCTACGAGCAGTACTTC.